Detailed here is one T cell receptor (beta chain). Study processing details: Reference gene primer amplification gave estimated nucleated cell counts. Method: immunoSEQ multiplex PCR; TCRdb's copy keeps in-frame clones and lacks some. V and J calls and clone size are as listed in that table; D and trimming were resolved from the DNA. This sample has 300,000 to 400,000 clones, with 91% found just once. This entry is derived from a study of blood T cell repertoires in COVID-19. Across the whole study: Sources were T cells, B-cell-depleted T cells, or PBMCs; the material itself was cDNA or gDNA.

Germline V lookup: CDR1 MNHEY, CDR2 SVGAGI. The V and J ends lost 4 bases and 0 bases, in that order; junction bases with no gene match: 2. CDR3 length equals 15 residues. The clonotype originates from a woman aged 18-29 years who had recovered from COVID-19. The rearrangement links TRBV6-5 to TRBJ2-3; TRBD2 matches 9 bases. Input material: peripheral blood. CDR3: CASSLTSGSTDTQYF. For the CDR3, the DNA is TGTGCCAGCAGTTTGACTAGCGGTAGCACAGATACGCAGTATTTT.